The 10 T cell receptor beta chains below come from one sample, sequenced in a study of blood T cell repertoires in COVID-19. Method: immunoSEQ multiplex PCR; TCRdb's copy keeps in-frame clones and lacks some. The sample records 70,000 to 80,000 clones, roughly 86% being singletons. Specimen: peripheral blood. The source of these receptors is a woman in her sixties with acute or convalescent COVID-19.

The chain uses TRBV25-1 and TRBJ2-7; tentative D call: TRBD1 (6 bases). Trimming removed 2 bases from V and 0 bases from J, with 11 bases in between. The CDR3 sequence is 15 residues long. Germline V gives CDR1 MGHDK, CDR2 SYGVNS. This chain's CDR3 is CASSEGTLSSYEQYF. DNA for the CDR3: TGTGCCAGCAGTGAAGGGACACTAAGCTCCTACGAGCAGTACTTC.

The chain uses TRBV29-1 and TRBJ2-1; D not certain. There are 14 residues in the CDR3. The germline V gene has CDR1 SQVTM and CDR2 ANQGSEA. V was trimmed by 4 bases and J by 0 bases, leaving 10 bases between them. The CDR3 region is CSVAAPSSYNEQFF. Here the CDR3 DNA reads TGCAGCGTTGCCGCTCCGAGCTCCTACAATGAGCAGTTCTTC.

The genes are TRBV7-2 and TRBJ2-2; TRBD2 agrees at 8 bases. The ends lost 3 bases at V and 2 bases at J; junction bases unmatched: 5. Germline CDR1 is SGHTA and CDR2 is FQGNSA. This CDR3 spans 16 amino acids. The CDR3 region is CASSFRRGANTGELFF. Here the CDR3 DNA reads TGTGCCAGCAGCTTCAGGCGGGGGGCTAACACCGGGGAGCTGTTTTTT.

The CDR3 protein is CASSLGTSGGYEQYF. In DNA, the CDR3 is TGTGCCAGCAGCTTAGGAACTAGCGGGGGGTACGAGCAGTACTTC. The rearrangement uses TRBV7-8 and TRBJ2-7; 12 positions agree with TRBD2. Germline V gives CDR1 SGHVS, CDR2 FQNEAQ. The CDR3 spans 15 residues. Losses at the gene ends were 1 base for V and 4 bases for J; bases not matched to a gene: 2.

This clone has a single count. The chain employs TRBV24-1 and TRBJ2-3, with TRBD2 identical over 9 bases. This CDR3 region has 16 residues. The germline CDR1 and CDR2 sequences are KGHDR and SFDVKD. V was pared by 4 bases and J by 5 bases, with 9 bases of the junction left unmatched. The CDR3, as DNA: TGTGCCACCAGTGACCCGGTACGGCGGGGGGGAGATACGCAGTATTTT. Protein sequence: CATSDPVRRGGDTQYF.

In DNA form, the CDR3 reads TGTGCCAGCAAGGGTAGCGCGCTAGAGACCCAGTACTTC. Amino acid sequence: CASKGSALETQYF. The V and J genes are TRBV27 and TRBJ2-5, with D possibly being TRBD2 (5 bases). Trimming removed 7 bases at V and 4 bases at J, with 13 bases between. This CDR3 contains 13 residues. Per germline, CDR1 MNHEY and CDR2 SMNVEV (reference sequence).

The V gene is TRBV5-6, the J gene TRBJ2-5, with D unclear. Germline V gene sequence: CDR1 SGHDT, CDR2 YYEEEE. V was shortened by 6 bases and J by 5 bases, with 23 bases between the two germline ends. The length of the CDR3 is 16 residues. As DNA, the CDR3 is TGTGCCAGCATGGGTTCAGCCTCAGGTTTTTGGGAGACCCAGTACTTC. Residues: CASMGSASGFWETQYF.

This chain uses TRBV11-1 with TRBJ2-7; D gene unclear. The V gene's germline CDR1 is SGHAT and CDR2 FQDESV (reference sequence). The CDR3 is made up of 12 amino acids. Deletions cut 5 bases from V and 4 bases from J, with 9 bases between. The CDR3 DNA reads TGTGCCAGCAGCATTACAGCATACGAGCAGTACTTC. Protein sequence: CASSITAYEQYF. Full variable domain (missing parts from reference TRBV11-1 and TRBJ2-7): EAEVAQSPRYKITEKSQAVAFWCDPISGHATLYWYRQILGQGPELLVQFQDESVVDDSQLPKDRFSAERLKGVDSTLKIQPAELGDSAMYLCASSITAYEQYFGPGTRLTVT.

The chain combines TRBV6-1 with TRBJ2-7; TRBD2 is a possible D gene (5 bases). The V gene's germline CDR1 is MNHNS and CDR2 SASEGT. Trimming took 8 bases from V and 2 from J, leaving 13 bases between them. This CDR3 region has 13 residues. CDR3 nucleotides: TGTGCCAGCGGAAACGGGGTCACCTACGAGCAGTACTTC. Encoded protein: CASGNGVTYEQYF.

V usage is TRBV2 and J usage is TRBJ1-1, with D possibly TRBD1 on 5 matching bases. Trimming pared 7 bases from V and 1 base from J, leaving 10 bases between. The CDR3 extends over 13 amino acids. Germline V gene lookup returns CDR1 SNHLY and CDR2 FYNNEI. The CDR3 sequence: CASTLDRNTEAFF. The DNA for the CDR3 is TGTGCCAGCACCTTAGACAGGAACACTGAAGCTTTCTTT.